In this sample, the clone carrying this T cell receptor beta chain turned up many times. Excluded: other autoimmune disease, uncontrolled infection, pregnancy or lactation. Clinicians made diagnoses from clinical symptoms, serum thyroxine, TRAb, thyroid ultrasound and orbital computed tomography. Out of about 11 ml of fresh peripheral blood, PBMCs were obtained. RNA transcripts served as template for amplifying TCR beta CDR3 sequences. First-round RT-PCR with HTBI primers preceded a second-round multiplex PCR. TCRdb re-derived calls from the multiplex PCR reads in MiXCR, one entry per CDR3 protein. The table has some 47,000 distinct CDR3 sequences, about 50% seen once; the top ten hold 20% to 25%. The data were obtained in a study of Graves' ophthalmopathy and Graves' hyperthyroidism. This receptor was obtained from an adult man with Graves' ophthalmopathy. What was sequenced was peripheral blood.

The CDR3 here is CASSIEQSGDIQYF. As DNA, the CDR3 is TGTGCCAGTAGTATAGAACAGTCGGGTGACATTCAGTACTTC. This sequence joins TRBV19 and TRBJ2-4; no definite D call. This CDR3 contains 14 residues. V lost 0 bases, J lost 8 bases, and 11 bases lay in between. Per germline, CDR1 LNHDA and CDR2 SQIVND (reference sequence).